This TCR delta chain was identified in a study of γδ T cells in repeated Plasmodium falciparum infection. Turning to the study itself: Donors were malaria-exposed Malian children or age- and gender-matched Australian children.

Regarding this clone: What it recognizes is unknown. A read error is likely here: a far larger clone is one base away. Other DNA sequences in this specimen translate into the identical CDR3.

Vgamma9/Vdelta2+ and Vdelta2-negative gammadelta T cells were flow-sorted from PBMC for bulk sequencing. Per the germline V gene, CDR1 is GEAIGNYY and CDR2 is EKD. The CDR3 is 21 amino acids. Points from the study as a whole: Donors in Mali lived in a small rural village, largely one ethnic group.

TCRdb re-called clones from the multiplex PCR reads using CATT. In the table there are 53,000 or so delta-chain clones, roughly 1.9% of which are singletons. The sample taken for sequencing was gamma-delta T cells from blood. V gene assignment gives TRDV2, but the J gene was left uncalled; the DNA was not compared with TRDD3, the D call given in the table. This TCR derives from a pool of human donors (malaria-infected and uninfected, not separated). The CDR3 loop is CACDPLSTVVGDTRNTDKLIF. In nucleotides, the CDR3 is TGTGCCTGTGACCCCTTAAGTACCGTGGTGGGGGATACCCGAAACACCGATAAACTCATCTTC.